This T cell receptor beta chain was sequenced in a study of Tregs in tolerant kidney transplant recipients. This CDR3 is 14 amino acids long. V was trimmed by 3 bases and J by 4 bases, leaving 12 bases between them. Germline-derived CDR1 and CDR2 are KGHSH and LQKENI. Notes on this clone: The antigen is unknown.

Findings of the study overall: Validation in larger populations is needed because few patients were studied. The most relevant donor-specific Treg TCRbeta repertoire apparently came from expansion with activated donor B cells. No direct test of biological reproducibility was done here.

Here immunoSEQ multiplex PCR was the method, and the copy in TCRdb shows in-frame clones only, minus some. The sample shows tens of thousands of clones, about 83% of them seen only once. CD4+CD25+CD127- Tregs, CD4+CD25- non-Tregs, CD4 and CD8 cells were sorted. Sample: CD4+ T cells from blood. This chain connects TRBV18 to TRBJ1-1; D perhaps matches TRBD1 (5 bases). The receptor was isolated from a human donor in good health. The DNA of the CDR3 is TGTGCCAGCTCACCTACGGGGGAAAGCACTGAAGCTTTCTTT. It codes for CASSPTGESTEAFF.